This TCR beta chain was captured in a study of CD8+CD57+ T cells in acquired aplastic anemia. The wider study: Sorted CD4+ and CD8+ cells yielded DNA averaging around 3.5 ug. CD4+ cell libraries from healthy donors averaged around 11 million reads. General study results and limits: A set of more than 25 CD8+ CDR3 sequences was shared between patients and controls, and these sequences appeared highly expressed in patients.

As to this clonotype: The antigen remains unidentified.

For CDR3 and TCR beta VDJ profiling, genomic DNA was the template used. Each CDR3 protein gets one entry after TCRdb re-called the reads with MiXCR. The sample lists hundreds of thousands of distinct CDR3 sequences, about 70% seen once, with less than 4% in the top ten. Trimming removed 7 bases at V and 1 base at J, with 7 bases between. Germline CDR1 DFQATT, CDR2 SNEGSKA (reference sequence). The CDR3 is 12 amino acids. The TCR was taken from a human donor in good health, serving as a control. The V and J genes are TRBV20-1 and TRBJ2-2; D is uncertain. Sequenced: sorted CD4+, CD8+, or CD8+CD57+ T cells (not recorded which) from PBMCs. CDR3: CSVTENTGELFF. In DNA form, the CDR3 reads TGCAGTGTGACGGAGAACACCGGGGAGCTGTTTTTT.